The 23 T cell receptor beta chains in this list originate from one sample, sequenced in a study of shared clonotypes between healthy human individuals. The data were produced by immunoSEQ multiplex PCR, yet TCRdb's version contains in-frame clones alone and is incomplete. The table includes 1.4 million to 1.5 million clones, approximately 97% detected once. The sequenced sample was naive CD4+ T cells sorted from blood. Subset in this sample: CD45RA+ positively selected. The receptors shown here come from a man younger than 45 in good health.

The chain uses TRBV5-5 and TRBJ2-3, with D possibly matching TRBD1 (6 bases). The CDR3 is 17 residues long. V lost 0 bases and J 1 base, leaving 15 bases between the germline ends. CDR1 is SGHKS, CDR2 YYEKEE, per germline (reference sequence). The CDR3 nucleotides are TGTGCCAGCAGCTTGGCGAGGGGGACAACCGGCACAGATACGCAGTATTTT. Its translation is CASSLARGTTGTDTQYF.

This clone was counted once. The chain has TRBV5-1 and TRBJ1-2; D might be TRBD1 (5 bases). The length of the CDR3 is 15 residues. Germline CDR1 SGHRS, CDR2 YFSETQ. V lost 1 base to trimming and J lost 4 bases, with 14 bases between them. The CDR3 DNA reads TGCGCCAGCAGCTTGTTTCAGGGCGAAGGCTATGGCTACACCTTC. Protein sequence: CASSLFQGEGYGYTF.

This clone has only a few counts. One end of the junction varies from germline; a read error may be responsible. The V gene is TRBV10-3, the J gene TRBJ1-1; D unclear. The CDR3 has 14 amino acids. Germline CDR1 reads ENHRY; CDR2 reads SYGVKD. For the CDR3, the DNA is TGTGCCATCAGTGATCTAGGGTCGAACGCTGAAGCTTTCTTT. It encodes CAISDLGSNAEAFF.

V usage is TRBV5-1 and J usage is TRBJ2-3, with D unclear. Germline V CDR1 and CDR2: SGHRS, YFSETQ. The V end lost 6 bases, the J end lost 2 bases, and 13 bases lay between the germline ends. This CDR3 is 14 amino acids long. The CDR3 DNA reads TGCGCCAGCACCGTCAACCGGGCCACAGATACGCAGTATTTT. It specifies CASTVNRATDTQYF.

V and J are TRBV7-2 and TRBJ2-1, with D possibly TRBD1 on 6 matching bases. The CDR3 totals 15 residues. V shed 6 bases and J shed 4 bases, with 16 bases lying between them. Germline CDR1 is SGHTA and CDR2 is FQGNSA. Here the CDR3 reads CASSSGQPGYNEQFF. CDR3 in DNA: TGTGCCAGCAGTTCTGGACAGCCGGGGTACAATGAGCAGTTCTTC. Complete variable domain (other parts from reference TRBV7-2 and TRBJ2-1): GAGVSQSPSNKVTEKGKDVELRCDPISGHTALYWYRQSLGQGLEFLIYFQGNSAPDKSGLPSDRFSAERTGGSVSTLTIQRTQQEDSAVYLCASSSGQPGYNEQFFGPGTRLTVL.

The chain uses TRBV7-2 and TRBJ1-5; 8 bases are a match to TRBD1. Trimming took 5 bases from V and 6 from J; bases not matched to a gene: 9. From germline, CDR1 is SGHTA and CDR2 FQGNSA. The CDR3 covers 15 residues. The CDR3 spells CASSPDRERGQPQHF. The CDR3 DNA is TGTGCCAGCAGCCCGGACAGGGAAAGAGGTCAGCCCCAGCATTTT. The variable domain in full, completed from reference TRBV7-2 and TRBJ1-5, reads GAGVSQSPSNKVTEKGKDVELRCDPISGHTALYWYRQSLGQGLEFLIYFQGNSAPDKSGLPSDRFSAERTGGSVSTLTIQRTQQEDSAVYLCASSPDRERGQPQHFGDGTRLSIL.

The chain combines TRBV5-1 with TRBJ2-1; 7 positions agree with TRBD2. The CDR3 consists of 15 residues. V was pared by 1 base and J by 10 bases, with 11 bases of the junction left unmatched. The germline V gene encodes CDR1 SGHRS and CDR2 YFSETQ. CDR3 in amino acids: CASSLIGIAGGEQFF. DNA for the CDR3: TGCGCCAGCAGCTTGATTGGGATAGCGGGCGGGGAGCAGTTCTTC.

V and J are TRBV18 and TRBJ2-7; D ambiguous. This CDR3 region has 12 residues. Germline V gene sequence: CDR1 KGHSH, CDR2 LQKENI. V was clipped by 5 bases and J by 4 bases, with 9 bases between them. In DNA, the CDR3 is TGTGCCAGCTCAACGCTGACGTACGAGCAGTACTTC. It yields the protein CASSTLTYEQYF.

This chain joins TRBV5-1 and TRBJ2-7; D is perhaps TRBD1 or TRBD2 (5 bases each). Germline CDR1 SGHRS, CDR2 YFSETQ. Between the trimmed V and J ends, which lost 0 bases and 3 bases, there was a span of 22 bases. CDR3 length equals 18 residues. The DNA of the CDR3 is TGCGCCAGCAGCTTGGGGGGCCGAAGGACGCGAGGGGTCTACGAGCAGTACTTC. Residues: CASSLGGRRTRGVYEQYF.

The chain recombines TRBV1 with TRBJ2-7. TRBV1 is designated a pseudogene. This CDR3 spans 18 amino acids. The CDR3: CTSSQEEKGLSSNYEQYF. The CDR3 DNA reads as TGCACCAGCAGCCAAGAAGAAAAAGGGTTATCCTCGAACTACGAGCAGTACTTC.

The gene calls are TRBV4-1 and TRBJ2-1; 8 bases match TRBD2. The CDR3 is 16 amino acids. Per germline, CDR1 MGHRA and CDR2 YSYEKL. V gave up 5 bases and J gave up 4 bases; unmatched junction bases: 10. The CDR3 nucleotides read TGCGCCAGCAGCACCCTACTAGCGGCTACTTACAATGAGCAGTTCTTC. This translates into CASSTLLAATYNEQFF.

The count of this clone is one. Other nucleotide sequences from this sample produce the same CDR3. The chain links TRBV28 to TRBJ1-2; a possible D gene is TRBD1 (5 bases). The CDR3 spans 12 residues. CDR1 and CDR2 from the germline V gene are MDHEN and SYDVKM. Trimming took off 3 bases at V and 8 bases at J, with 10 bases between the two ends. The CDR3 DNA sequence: TGTGCCAGCAGTTTGCTTTCAGGGGGCTACACCTTC. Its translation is CASSLLSGGYTF.

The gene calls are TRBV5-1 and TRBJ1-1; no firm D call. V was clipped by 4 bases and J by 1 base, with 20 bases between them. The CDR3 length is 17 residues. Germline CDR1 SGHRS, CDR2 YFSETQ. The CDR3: CASSRWQIIDRNTEAFF. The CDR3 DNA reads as TGCGCCAGCAGCAGGTGGCAGATAATAGATCGGAACACTGAAGCTTTCTTT. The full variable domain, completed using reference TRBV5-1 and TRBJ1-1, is KAGVTQTPRYLIKTRGQQVTLSCSPISGHRSVSWYQQTPGQGLQFLFEYFSETQRNKGNFPGRFSGRQFSNSRSEMNVSTLELGDSALYLCASSRWQIIDRNTEAFFGQGTRLTVV.

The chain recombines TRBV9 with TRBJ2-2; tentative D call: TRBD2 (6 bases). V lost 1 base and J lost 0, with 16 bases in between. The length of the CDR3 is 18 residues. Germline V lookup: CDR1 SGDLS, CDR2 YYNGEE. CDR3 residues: CASSVIGGGHANTGELFF. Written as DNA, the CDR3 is TGTGCCAGCAGCGTAATCGGGGGTGGACACGCGAACACCGGGGAGCTGTTTTTT.

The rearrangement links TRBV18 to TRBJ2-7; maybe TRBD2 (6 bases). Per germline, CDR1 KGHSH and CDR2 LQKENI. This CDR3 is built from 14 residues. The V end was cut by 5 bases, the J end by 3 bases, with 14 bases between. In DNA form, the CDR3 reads TGTGCCAGCTCAGCGGGGCGGCCCATCTACGAGCAGTACTTC. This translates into CASSAGRPIYEQYF.

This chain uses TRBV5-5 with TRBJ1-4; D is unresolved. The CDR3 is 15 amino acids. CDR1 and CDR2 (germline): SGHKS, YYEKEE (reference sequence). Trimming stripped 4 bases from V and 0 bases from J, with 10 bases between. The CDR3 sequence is CASSRDGATNEKLFF. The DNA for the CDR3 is TGTGCCAGCAGCCGGGATGGGGCAACTAATGAAAAACTGTTTTTT.

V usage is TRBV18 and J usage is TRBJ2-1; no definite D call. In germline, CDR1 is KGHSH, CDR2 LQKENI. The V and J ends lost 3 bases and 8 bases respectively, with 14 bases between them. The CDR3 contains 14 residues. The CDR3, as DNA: TGTGCCAGCTCACCTCCCTCAGGATTCGATGAGCAGTTCTTC. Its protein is CASSPPSGFDEQFF.

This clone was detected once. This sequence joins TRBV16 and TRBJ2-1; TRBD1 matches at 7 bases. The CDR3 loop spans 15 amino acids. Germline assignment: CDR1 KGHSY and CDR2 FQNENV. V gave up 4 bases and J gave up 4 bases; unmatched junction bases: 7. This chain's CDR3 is CASSPFRTGYNEQFF. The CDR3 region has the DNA TGTGCCAGCAGCCCTTTCCGGACAGGATACAATGAGCAGTTCTTC.

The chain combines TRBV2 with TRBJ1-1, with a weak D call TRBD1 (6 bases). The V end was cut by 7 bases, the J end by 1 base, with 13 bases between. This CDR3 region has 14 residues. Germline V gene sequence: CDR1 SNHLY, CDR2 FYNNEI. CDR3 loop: CASISDRRNTEAFF. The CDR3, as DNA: TGTGCCAGCATTTCCGACAGGCGGAACACTGAAGCTTTCTTT.

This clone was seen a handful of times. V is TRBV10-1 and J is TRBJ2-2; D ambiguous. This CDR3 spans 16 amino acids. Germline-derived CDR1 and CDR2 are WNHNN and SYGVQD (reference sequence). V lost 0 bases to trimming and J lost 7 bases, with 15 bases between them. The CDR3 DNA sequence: TGCGCCAGCAGTGAGTCGCGTGGTAGCCTGTTCGGGGAGCTGTTTTTT. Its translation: CASSESRGSLFGELFF.

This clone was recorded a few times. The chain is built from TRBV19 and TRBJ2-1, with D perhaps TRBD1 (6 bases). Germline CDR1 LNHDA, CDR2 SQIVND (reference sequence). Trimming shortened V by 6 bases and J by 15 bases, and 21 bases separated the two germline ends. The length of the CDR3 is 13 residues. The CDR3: CASRQIPGHRVFF. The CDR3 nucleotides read TGTGCCAGTAGACAGATCCCGGGACACCGGGTGTTCTTC.

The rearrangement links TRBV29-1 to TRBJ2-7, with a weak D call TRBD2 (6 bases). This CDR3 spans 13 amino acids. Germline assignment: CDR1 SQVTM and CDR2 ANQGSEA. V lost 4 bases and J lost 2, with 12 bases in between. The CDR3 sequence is CSVVGRTTYEQYF. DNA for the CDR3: TGCAGCGTTGTGGGAAGGACTACCTACGAGCAGTACTTC.

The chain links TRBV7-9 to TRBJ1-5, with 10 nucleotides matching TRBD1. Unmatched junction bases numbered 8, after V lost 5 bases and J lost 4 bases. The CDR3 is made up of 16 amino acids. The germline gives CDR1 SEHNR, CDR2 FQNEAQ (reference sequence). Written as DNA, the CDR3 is TGTGCCAGCAGCGGGGACAGGGGAACCCGGAATCAGCCCCAGCATTTT. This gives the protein CASSGDRGTRNQPQHF.